Listed below are T cell receptor beta chains from one sample, sequenced in a study of shared clonotypes between healthy human individuals. Sequencing was performed with immunoSEQ multiplex PCR; in TCRdb, only in-frame clones are kept and a portion is missing. The sample consists of about 870,000 clones, more than 85% of them appearing once. The sequencing sample was made of naive CD8+ T cells sorted from blood. These TCRs come from a young man in good health. The CDR3 runs from the conserved cysteine through the conserved F or W. The order of the fields is clone size, D gene, J gene, V gene, CDR3 protein, CDR3 DNA. The D gene is left open where the match is weak. The size entry is marked missing in some rows and otherwise reads once, few, many or a size class.

>-|-|TRBJ2-2|TRBV10-2
CASQRADGELFF
TGCGCCAGCCAAAGGGCTGACGGGGAGCTGTTTTTT
>few|TRBD2|TRBJ2-7|TRBV7-2
CASSLTPSGSYEQYF
TGTGCCAGCAGCTTAACTCCTAGCGGGAGCTACGAGCAGTACTTC
>-|-|TRBJ2-1|TRBV7-9
CASSPHRPGQFF
TGTGCCAGCAGTCCCCATCGCCCGGGACAGTTCTTC
>-|-|TRBJ2-5|TRBV6-5
CATKQWNSRETQYF
TGTGCCACTAAACAGTGGAATTCCCGGGAGACCCAGTACTTC
>-|TRBD2|TRBJ2-1|TRBV9
CASSELAGRANEQFF
TGTGCCAGCAGCGAACTAGCGGGAAGGGCCAATGAGCAGTTCTTC
>-|-|TRBJ1-1|TRBV23-1
CASPGPEAFF
TGCGCCAGCCCAGGTCCTGAAGCTTTCTTT
>-|-|TRBJ2-5|TRBV25-1
CASSEMGSQETQYF
TGTGCCAGCAGTGAAATGGGGAGCCAAGAGACCCAGTACTTC
>-|TRBD2|TRBJ2-2|TRBV7-9
CASNPGLGGINTGELFF
TGTGCCAGCAACCCAGGGCTCGGGGGGATAAACACCGGGGAGCTGTTTTTT
>-|-|TRBJ1-1|TRBV6-1
CANTQVSEAFF
TGTGCCAACACACAGGTATCGGAAGCTTTCTTT
>-|-|TRBJ2-1|TRBV5-1
CASSLVALGGLYNEQFF
TGCGCCAGCAGCTTGGTGGCCCTCGGGGGCCTTTACAATGAGCAGTTCTTC
>-|-|TRBJ2-1|TRBV5-4
CASMESSYNEQFF
TGTGCCAGCATGGAGAGCTCCTACAATGAGCAGTTCTTC
>-|-|TRBJ2-4|TRBV7-2
CASSLEGGGDIQYF
TGTGCCAGCAGCTTAGAGGGAGGGGGAGACATTCAGTACTTC
>-|-|TRBJ1-5|TRBV7-9
CASSQSTVGYSNQPQHF
TGTGCCAGCAGCCAATCGACCGTGGGCTATAGCAATCAGCCCCAGCATTTT
>-|-|TRBJ2-7|TRBV7-2
CASSFGSGYEQYF
TGTGCCAGCAGCTTTGGATCGGGATACGAGCAGTACTTC
>-|TRBD1|TRBJ2-3|TRBV28
CASSSTGTGDRSTDTQYF
TGTGCCAGCAGTTCTACCGGGACAGGGGATCGTAGCACAGATACGCAGTATTTT
>-|-|TRBJ1-2|TRBV7-9
CASSLLGTHYGYTF
TGTGCCAGCAGCTTACTGGGCACGCACTATGGCTACACCTTC
>once|TRBD1|TRBJ2-7|TRBV9
CASSAGTGRRTYEQYF
TGTGCCAGCAGCGCAGGGACAGGGCGCAGGACCTACGAGCAGTACTTC
>-|-|TRBJ2-7|TRBV7-2
CASSLGTGTYEQYF
TGTGCCAGCAGCCTAGGGACCGGTACCTACGAGCAGTACTTC
>once|-|TRBJ2-1|TRBV29-1
CSVEVQGPLEPYNEQFF
TGCAGCGTTGAGGTCCAGGGTCCCCTTGAGCCCTACAATGAGCAGTTCTTC
>-|-|TRBJ1-5|TRBV4-2
CASSQVGVNQPQHF
TGTGCCAGCAGCCAAGTCGGTGTTAATCAGCCCCAGCATTTT